This T cell receptor (beta chain) was identified during a study of metastatic and nonmetastatic thyroid tumors. TCRdb re-called the PCR reads through MiXCR. The sample shows roughly 3,900 clones, about 40% of them seen only once. Not a single patient had been given any form of treatment at any point before undergoing thyroid surgery. Germline V gives CDR1 MNHNS, CDR2 SASEGT. With 6 bases clipped from V and 1 base from J, the junction kept 12 bases outside the gene matches. The CDR3 runs 16 residues. Input material: tumor tissue. The chain is built from TRBV6-1 and TRBJ2-7, with 7 bases fitting TRBD1. The sequence was collected from a female donor with papillary thyroid cancer or a benign thyroid nodule (not recorded which). Some clones in this sample may be carry-over from other donors' samples. The CDR3 loop reads CASRLVWDSESYEQYF. The CDR3 DNA sequence: TGTGCCAGCAGACTCGTCTGGGACAGCGAATCCTACGAGCAGTACTTC.